This T cell receptor beta chain was found in a study of blood T cell repertoires in COVID-19. Enrollment of patients from Seattle took place during active infection, with longitudinal follow-up. TCRdb's table, derived via immunoSEQ multiplex PCR, lists solely in-frame clones and lacks some. The profile covers under 200,000 clones, with about 85% appearing a single time and under 7% taken by the ten largest. The sequenced sample consisted of peripheral blood. The TCR sequence derives from a woman between 45 and 60 years old with COVID-19, enrolled during active disease.

CDR3 DNA sequence: TGTGCCAGCAGCTTAACCGGGGTCTACGAGCAGTACTTC. Protein: CASSLTGVYEQYF. The chain has TRBV7-8 and TRBJ2-7; a possible D gene is TRBD2 (5 bases). The CDR3 totals 13 residues. V was pared by 2 bases and J by 3 bases, with 8 bases between. The germline V gene encodes CDR1 SGHVS and CDR2 FQNEAQ. Filled out from reference TRBV7-8 and TRBJ2-7, the complete variable domain reads GAGVSQSPRYKVAKRGQDVALRCDPISGHVSLFWYQQALGQGPEFLTYFQNEAQLDKSGLPSDRFFAERPEGSVSTLKIQRTQQEDSAVYLCASSLTGVYEQYFGPGTRLTVT.